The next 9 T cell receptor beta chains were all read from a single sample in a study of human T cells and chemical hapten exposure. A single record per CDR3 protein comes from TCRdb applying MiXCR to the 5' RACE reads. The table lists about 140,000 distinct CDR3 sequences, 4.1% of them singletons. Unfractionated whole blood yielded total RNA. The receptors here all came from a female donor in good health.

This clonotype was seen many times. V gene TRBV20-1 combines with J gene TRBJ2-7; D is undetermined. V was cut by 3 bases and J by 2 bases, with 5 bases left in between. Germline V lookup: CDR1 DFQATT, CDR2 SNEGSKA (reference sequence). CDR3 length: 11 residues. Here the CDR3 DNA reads TGCAGTGCTAGGGATGCCTACGAGCAGTACTTC. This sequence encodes CSARDAYEQYF.

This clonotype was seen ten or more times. The chain's CDR3 is CASSEAGEGYEQYF. Written as DNA, the CDR3 is TGTGCCAGCAGTGAAGCTGGGGAGGGTTACGAGCAGTACTTC. The V gene is TRBV2, the J gene TRBJ2-7, with 7 positions matching TRBD2. CDR1 SNHLY and CDR2 FYNNEI come from the germline V gene. The CDR3 totals 14 residues. V dropped 0 bases and J dropped 4; count of bases not matched to a gene: 3.

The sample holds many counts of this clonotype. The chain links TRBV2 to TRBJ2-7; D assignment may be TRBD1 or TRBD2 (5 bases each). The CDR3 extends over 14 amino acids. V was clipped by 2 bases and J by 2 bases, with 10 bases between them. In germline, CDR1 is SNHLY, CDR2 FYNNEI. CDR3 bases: TGTGCCAGCAGTGAACGCCAGGGAGCCTACGAGCAGTACTTC. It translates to CASSERQGAYEQYF. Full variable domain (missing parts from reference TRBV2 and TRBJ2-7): EPEVTQTPSHQVTQMGQEVILRCVPISNHLYFYWYRQILGQKVEFLVSFYNNEISEKSEIFDDQFSVERPDGSNFTLKIRSTKLEDSAMYFCASSERQGAYEQYFGPGTRLTVT.

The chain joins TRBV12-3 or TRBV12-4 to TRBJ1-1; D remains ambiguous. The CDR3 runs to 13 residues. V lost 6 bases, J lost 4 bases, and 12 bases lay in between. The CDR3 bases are TGTGCCAGCAGCCCACGGCGCGGCACTGAAGCTTTCTTT. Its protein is CASSPRRGTEAFF.

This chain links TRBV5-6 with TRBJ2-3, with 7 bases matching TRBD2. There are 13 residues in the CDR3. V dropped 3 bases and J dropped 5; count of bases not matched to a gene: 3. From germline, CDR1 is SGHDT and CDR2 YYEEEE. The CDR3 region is CASSWGGVDTQYF. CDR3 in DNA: TGTGCCAGCAGCTGGGGGGGAGTAGATACGCAGTATTTT.

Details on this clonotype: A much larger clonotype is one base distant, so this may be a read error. The CDR3 sequence: CASSQPNGGTEAFF. DNA for the CDR3: TGTGCCAGCAGCCAACCCAACGGGGGCACTGAAGCTTTCTTT. V and J are TRBV11-2 and TRBJ1-1; TRBD1 is a possible D gene (5 bases). V lost 5 bases to trimming and J lost 4 bases, with 14 bases between them. The CDR3 totals 14 residues. Germline-derived CDR1 and CDR2 are SGHAT and FQNNGV.

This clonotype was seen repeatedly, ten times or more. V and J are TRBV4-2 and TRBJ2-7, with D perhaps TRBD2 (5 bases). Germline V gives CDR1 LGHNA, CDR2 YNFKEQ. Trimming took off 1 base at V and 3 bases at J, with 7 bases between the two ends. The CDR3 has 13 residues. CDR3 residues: CASSQAGYYEQYF. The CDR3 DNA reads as TGTGCCAGCAGCCAAGCGGGGTACTACGAGCAGTACTTC.

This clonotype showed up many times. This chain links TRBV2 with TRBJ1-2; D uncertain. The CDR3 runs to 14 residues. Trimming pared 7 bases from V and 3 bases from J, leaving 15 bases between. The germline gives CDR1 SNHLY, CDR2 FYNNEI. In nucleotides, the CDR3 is TGTGCCAGCAAATGGGATTTGGTGGACTATGGCTACACCTTC. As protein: CASKWDLVDYGYTF.

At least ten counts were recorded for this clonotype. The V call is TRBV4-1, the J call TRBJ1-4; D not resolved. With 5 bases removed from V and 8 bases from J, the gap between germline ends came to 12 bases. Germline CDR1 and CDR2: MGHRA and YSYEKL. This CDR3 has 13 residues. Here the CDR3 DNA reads TGCGCCAGCAGCTTGGTGAGAGGAGAAAAACTGTTTTTT. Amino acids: CASSLVRGEKLFF.